Following are 22 T cell receptor beta chains from one sample sequenced in a study of T cell clonotyping in hematopoietic cell transplantation. Profiling relied on immunoSEQ multiplex PCR, and the TCRdb table lists in-frame clones only, not all of them. The sample carries about 9,700 clones, roughly 85% recorded once. The sequences come from PBMCs, collected 180 days after allogeneic stem cell transplant. These receptors were taken from a male patient aged 35-50 years who had an allogeneic stem cell transplant from a related donor, so the T cells may come from the graft donor. Some clones in this sample may be carry-over from other donors' samples.

This chain uses TRBV5-4 with TRBJ2-5; 11 bases align to TRBD2. Germline V gene sequence: CDR1 SGHNT, CDR2 YYREEE (reference sequence). This CDR3 is 14 amino acids long. V dropped 4 bases and J dropped 5; count of bases not matched to a gene: 4. As DNA, the CDR3 is TGTGCCAGCAGCCTACTAGCGGGGGATGAGACCCAGTACTTC. Protein product: CASSLLAGDETQYF.

CDR3 sequence reads: CASSRTAGSNAEAFF. The CDR3 bases are TGTGCCAGCAGCCGAACGGCAGGGTCCAACGCTGAAGCTTTCTTT. The gene calls are TRBV7-6 and TRBJ1-1; D might be TRBD1 (5 bases). V lost 5 bases and J 6 bases, leaving 19 bases between the germline ends. The CDR3 sequence is 15 residues long. Germline CDR1 and CDR2: SGHVS and FNYEAQ.

The chain employs TRBV9 and TRBJ2-3, with 9 nucleotides matching TRBD2. With V trimmed by 1 base and J by 3 bases, 9 bases remained unmatched. Germline-derived CDR1 and CDR2 are SGDLS and YYNGEE. There are 17 residues in the CDR3. CDR3 coding DNA: TGTGCCAGCAGCGTAACGAGGTGGCTAGCGGGGACAGATACGCAGTATTTT. Translation gives CASSVTRWLAGTDTQYF.

The J gene is TRBJ1-5, the V gene TRBV6-5, with D uncertain. Germline CDR1 is MNHEY and CDR2 is SVGAGI. The CDR3 loop spans 15 amino acids. The germline V and J ends were trimmed by 6 bases and 3 bases, with 15 bases remaining between them. The chain's CDR3 is CASSPGVLSNQPQHF. In DNA form, the CDR3 reads TGTGCCAGCAGCCCCGGGGTTCTCTCCAATCAGCCCCAGCATTTT.

This chain connects TRBV10-3 to TRBJ2-1, with 9 bases that match TRBD1. The length of the CDR3 is 13 residues. Trimming cost V 11 bases and J 9 bases; bases outside gene matches: 11. CDR1 and CDR2 from the germline V gene are ENHRY and SYGVKD. The CDR3 loop is CAFRDRAFTEQFF. In DNA, the CDR3 is TGTGCCTTCCGGGACAGGGCCTTTACTGAGCAGTTCTTC.

The CDR3 nucleotides are TGTGCCAGCAGTTTATGGGCCCTTCTGGACAGGAGCTCTGGGGCCAACGTCCTGACTTTC. Its translation: CASSLWALLDRSSGANVLTF. The chain joins TRBV27 to TRBJ2-6; TRBD1 matches at 7 bases. Germline CDR1 reads MNHEY; CDR2 reads SMNVEV (reference sequence). V lost 1 base to trimming and J lost 0 bases; unmatched junction nucleotides: 12. This CDR3 region has 20 residues.

The chain recombines TRBV19 with TRBJ1-2; D is unresolved. The CDR3 is made up of 12 amino acids. V was pared by 1 base and J by 6 bases, with 6 bases between. From germline, CDR1 is LNHDA and CDR2 SQIVND (reference sequence). CDR3 loop: CASSIGRDGYTF. CDR3 sequence (DNA): TGTGCCAGTAGTATAGGCAGAGATGGCTACACCTTC.

The chain links TRBV19 to TRBJ1-3; TRBD1 is a possible D gene (6 bases). Trimming stripped 6 bases from V and 0 bases from J, with 15 bases between. The germline V gene has CDR1 LNHDA and CDR2 SQIVND (reference sequence). This CDR3 has 16 amino acids. For the CDR3, the DNA is TGTGCCAGTAGCCCGTCGGGGGCCAGCTCTGGAAACACCATATATTTT. It is translated as CASSPSGASSGNTIYF.

V usage is TRBV7-6 and J usage is TRBJ2-7; TRBD2 matches 7 bases. The CDR3 consists of 16 residues. Per the germline V gene, CDR1 is SGHVS and CDR2 is FNYEAQ. V dropped 2 bases and J dropped 5; count of bases not matched to a gene: 12. As DNA, the CDR3 is TGTGCCAGCAGCTTATTGGGTGCAAGCGGGGTGAACGAGCAGTACTTC. The encoded protein is CASSLLGASGVNEQYF. The whole variable domain, filled in from reference TRBV7-6 and TRBJ2-7, reads GAGVSQSPRYKVTKRGQDVALRCDPISGHVSLYWYRQALGQGPEFLTYFNYEAQQDKSGLPNDRFSAERPEGSISTLTIQRTEQRDSAMYRCASSLLGASGVNEQYFGPGTRLTVT.

In DNA form, the CDR3 reads TGTGCCAGCAGTGACATAAGAAATCAGCCCCAGCATTTT. This gives the protein CASSDIRNQPQHF. The gene calls are TRBV6-1 and TRBJ1-5, with D hard to call. V was clipped by 3 bases and J by 4 bases, with 7 bases between them. CDR1 is MNHNS and CDR2 is SASEGT in the germline V gene. The CDR3 is made up of 13 amino acids.

This clone was counted only a few times. The chain combines TRBV5-8 with TRBJ2-1; D possibly corresponds to TRBD2 (5 bases). Germline assignment: CDR1 SGHTS and CDR2 YDEGEE. The V end was cut by 5 bases, the J end by 1 base, with 7 bases between. The CDR3 extends over 13 amino acids. CDR3 protein: CASRWTSYNEQFF. The CDR3 bases are TGTGCCAGCAGGTGGACTTCCTACAATGAGCAGTTCTTC.

The chain uses TRBV18 and TRBJ1-2; a possible D gene is TRBD1 (6 bases). V lost 3 bases and J 4 bases, leaving 12 bases between the germline ends. The CDR3 extends over 14 amino acids. Germline CDR1 and CDR2: KGHSH and LQKENI. CDR3 sequence: CASSPTGDIYGYTF. CDR3 in DNA: TGTGCCAGCTCACCGACCGGGGACATCTATGGCTACACCTTC. Supplemented by reference TRBV18 and TRBJ1-2, the full variable domain reads NAGVMQNPRHLVRRRGQEARLRCSPMKGHSHVYWYRQLPEEGLKFMVYLQKENIIDESGMPKERFSAEFPKEGPSILRIQQVVRGDSAAYFCASSPTGDIYGYTFGSGTRLTVV.

DNA for the CDR3: TGTGCCAGCAGCCTATCCGGGACTAGTGGAGAGACCCAGTACTTC. Protein: CASSLSGTSGETQYF. This rearrangement joins TRBV7-3 to TRBJ2-5; 8 bases align to TRBD2. The CDR3 length is 15 residues. The junction had 9 bases not matched to a gene; V was cut back by 5 bases and J by 4 bases. Per germline, CDR1 SGHTA and CDR2 FQGTGA.

The V gene is TRBV28, the J gene TRBJ1-2; weak D call: TRBD1 (6 bases). The CDR3 totals 15 residues. Trimming pared 6 bases from V and 2 bases from J, leaving 16 bases between. CDR1 is MDHEN and CDR2 is SYDVKM in the germline V gene. In DNA, the CDR3 is TGTGCCAGCAGCTCCCAGGGGTCCGGGAACTATGGCTACACCTTC. Protein sequence: CASSSQGSGNYGYTF.

The gene calls are TRBV28 and TRBJ1-3; no clear D. Per the germline V gene, CDR1 is MDHEN and CDR2 is SYDVKM. The CDR3 is made up of 14 amino acids. Trimming cost V 8 bases and J 0 bases, with 11 bases left between them. The CDR3 DNA follows: TGTGCCAGCCTGAAACAGAGCTCTGGAAACACCATATATTTT. Encoded protein: CASLKQSSGNTIYF.

V gene TRBV18 combines with J gene TRBJ2-7; D not certain. Germline CDR1 reads KGHSH; CDR2 reads LQKENI. The V end was cut by 4 bases, the J end by 0 bases, with 4 bases between. This CDR3 is 12 amino acids long. The CDR3 here is CASSRASYEQYF. The CDR3 coding sequence is TGTGCCAGCTCACGAGCCTCCTACGAGCAGTACTTC.

This clone has just one count. The chain joins TRBV30 to TRBJ2-5, with D possibly being TRBD1 (5 bases). The CDR3 totals 13 residues. Per the germline V gene, CDR1 is GTSNPN and CDR2 is SVGIG (reference sequence). The V end lost 3 bases, the J end lost 3 bases, and 11 bases lay between the germline ends. This chain's CDR3 is CAWSAGIEETQYF. Written as DNA, the CDR3 is TGTGCCTGGAGCGCAGGGATCGAAGAGACCCAGTACTTC.

This rearrangement joins TRBV6-1 to TRBJ1-5; D not resolved. The CDR3 runs 15 residues. Between the trimmed V and J ends, which lost 7 bases and 0 bases, there was a span of 13 bases. The germline CDR1 and CDR2 sequences are MNHNS and SASEGT. The DNA for the CDR3 is TGTGCCAGCACTATCTGGACGAATAGCAATCAGCCCCAGCATTTT. It translates to CASTIWTNSNQPQHF.

This clone has just one count. V and J are TRBV4-2 and TRBJ1-3; TRBD1 matches at 11 bases. CDR1 LGHNA and CDR2 YNFKEQ come from the germline V gene. The CDR3 length is 16 residues. V lost 3 bases and J lost 1; bases outside the gene matches: 2. CDR3 sequence: CASSHGQGASGNTIYF. CDR3 in DNA: TGTGCCAGCAGCCACGGACAGGGGGCTTCTGGAAACACCATATATTTT.

The CDR3: CASSRGRGLNEAFF. The CDR3 DNA reads as TGTGCCAGCAGTAGGGGTAGAGGGCTCAATGAAGCTTTCTTT. The V call is TRBV6-5, the J call TRBJ1-1; D possibly corresponds to TRBD1 (5 bases). This CDR3 is built from 14 residues. The germline gives CDR1 MNHEY, CDR2 SVGAGI. Between the trimmed V and J ends, which lost 5 bases and 7 bases, there was a span of 17 bases.

The J gene is TRBJ2-4, the V gene TRBV21-1; the D segment call TRBD2 is taken from the table without a DNA check. TRBV21-1 is annotated as a pseudogene. This CDR3 comprises 16 residues. Here the CDR3 DNA reads TGTGCCAGCAGCAATTCTAGCGGGGGGGCCAAAAACATTCAGTACTTC. Translated: CASSNSSGGAKNIQYF.

V gene TRBV7-8 combines with J gene TRBJ2-2; D call uncertain. V lost 0 bases, J lost 0 bases, and 8 bases lay in between. CDR1 is SGHVS and CDR2 is FQNEAQ in the germline V gene. This CDR3 is 16 amino acids long. CDR3 region: CASSLAGTTNTGELFF. The CDR3, as DNA: TGTGCCAGCAGCTTAGCCGGCACGACGAACACCGGGGAGCTGTTTTTT.